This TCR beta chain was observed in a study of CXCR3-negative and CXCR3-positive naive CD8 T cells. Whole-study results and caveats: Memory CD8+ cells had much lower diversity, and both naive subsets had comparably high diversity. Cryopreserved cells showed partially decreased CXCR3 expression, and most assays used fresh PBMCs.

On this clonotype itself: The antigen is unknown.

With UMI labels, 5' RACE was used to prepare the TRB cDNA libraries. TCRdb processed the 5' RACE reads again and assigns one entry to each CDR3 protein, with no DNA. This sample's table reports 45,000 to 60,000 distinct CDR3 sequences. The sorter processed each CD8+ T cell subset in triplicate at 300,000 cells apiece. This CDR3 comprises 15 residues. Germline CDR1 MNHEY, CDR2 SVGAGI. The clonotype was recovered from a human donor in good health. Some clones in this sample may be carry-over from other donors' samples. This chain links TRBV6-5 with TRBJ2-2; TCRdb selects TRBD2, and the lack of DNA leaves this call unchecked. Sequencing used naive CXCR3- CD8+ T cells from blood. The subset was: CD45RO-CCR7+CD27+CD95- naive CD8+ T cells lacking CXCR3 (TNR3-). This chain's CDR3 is CASSYWTGTIGELFF.